This TCR beta chain was identified in a study of post-analysis software for immune sequencing data. Looking at the study overall: The study covered relapsing-remitting, secondary progressive and progressive-relapsing courses of multiple sclerosis.

In the case of this clonotype: Its antigen is unidentified.

Study-wide findings and caveats: Significantly lower normalized Chao1 diversity was found in patients with multiple sclerosis relative to controls. Co-batched samples clustered tightly together by F measure. Controls showed lower frequencies than patients for a few TRBV segments, and TRBV5-6, TRBV5-1 and TRBV20-1 were among these.

Trimming took 3 bases from V and 2 from J; bases not matched to a gene: 6. Germline loops: CDR1 SNHLY, CDR2 FYNNEI. The CDR3 is 16 amino acids. Researchers reported that TCR beta cDNA libraries carried unique molecular identifiers. Each batch of roughly 1 to 11 million T cells produced hundreds of thousands of cDNA molecules. One entry per CDR3 protein results from TCRdb running MiXCR on the PCR reads. The table shows about 540,000 distinct CDR3 sequences, with 30% to 40% occurring only once. The V and J genes are TRBV2 and TRBJ2-2, with 7 bases that match TRBD1. Material for sequencing was blood. This sequence originates from a girl aged 2-17 years with multiple sclerosis. The CDR3: CASSDGSGGNTGELFF. For the CDR3, the DNA is TGTGCCAGCAGTGACGGGTCAGGGGGTAACACCGGGGAGCTGTTTTTT. Looking up the rest from reference TRBV2 and TRBJ2-2 gives the full variable domain: EPEVTQTPSHQVTQMGQEVILRCVPISNHLYFYWYRQILGQKVEFLVSFYNNEISEKSEIFDDQFSVERPDGSNFTLKIRSTKLEDSAMYFCASSDGSGGNTGELFFGEGSRLTVL.